Described below is a single TCR beta chain sequence and its context. What it binds is not known. The length of the CDR3 is 17 residues. Trimming took off 0 bases at V and 2 bases at J, with 14 bases between the two ends. The germline V gene has CDR1 SGHNT and CDR2 YYREEE (reference sequence). This sample stems from a study of shared clonotypes between healthy human individuals. Findings and caveats of the study: Larger richness was generally estimated for naive than memory subsets.

The assay was carried out at the deep level. The protocol was immunoSEQ multiplex PCR, while the TCRdb copy is restricted to in-frame clones and leaves out a portion. The table has 950,000 to 1,200,000 clones, 77% seen once. Sequencing used memory CD4+ T cells from PBMCs. Regarding subset: CD45RA-negative fraction. The J gene is TRBJ2-2, the V gene TRBV5-4; D gene ambiguous. The source is a man aged 18-30 years in good health. Some clones in this sample may be carry-over from other donors' samples. CDR3 sequence reads: CASSLASWTANTGELFF. The CDR3 nucleotides read TGTGCCAGCAGCTTGGCCAGCTGGACGGCCAACACCGGGGAGCTGTTTTTT.